The entry below gives a single TCR beta chain sequence along with its context. The antigen is not known. Only in-frame clones appear in the TCRdb table, and some are missing; sequencing was by immunoSEQ multiplex PCR. The sample shows about 160,000 clones, approximately 90% of them seen only once. This CDR3 is 11 amino acids long. Trimming pared 4 bases from V and 9 bases from J, leaving 7 bases between. Looked up from germline, CDR1 is LNHDA and CDR2 is SQIVND (reference sequence). The data belong to a study of T cell responses to AZD1222 COVID-19 vaccine. Findings of the study overall: All repertoire sampling was performed exclusively after the peak T cell response. Vaccination with two AZD1222 doses was followed by a rise in Spike-specific TCR breadth and depth.

The TCR sequence derives from an adult in good health. Sequenced material: peripheral blood, taken on day 0 of AZD1222 vaccination. The V gene is TRBV19, the J gene TRBJ2-1, with D tentatively TRBD2 (6 bases). The CDR3: CASSREVEQFF. The CDR3 DNA sequence: TGTGCCAGTAGTAGGGAGGTTGAGCAGTTCTTC.